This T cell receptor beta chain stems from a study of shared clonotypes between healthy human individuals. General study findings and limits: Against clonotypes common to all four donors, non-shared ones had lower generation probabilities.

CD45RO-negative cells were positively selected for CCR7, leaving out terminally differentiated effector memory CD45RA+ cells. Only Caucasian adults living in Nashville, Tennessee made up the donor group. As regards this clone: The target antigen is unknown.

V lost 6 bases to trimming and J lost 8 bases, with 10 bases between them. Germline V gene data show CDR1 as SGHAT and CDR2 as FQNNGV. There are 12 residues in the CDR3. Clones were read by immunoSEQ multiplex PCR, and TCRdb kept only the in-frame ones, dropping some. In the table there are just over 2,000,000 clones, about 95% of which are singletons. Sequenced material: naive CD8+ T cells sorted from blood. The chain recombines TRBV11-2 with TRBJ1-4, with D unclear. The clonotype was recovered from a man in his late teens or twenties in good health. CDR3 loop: CASRSRPEKLFF. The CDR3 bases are TGTGCCAGCAGATCCCGTCCAGAAAAACTGTTTTTT.